This TCR beta chain was sequenced in a study of patients and donors after allogeneic stem cell transplantation. This clonotype came up a few times. The ends were cut back, 1 base at V and 9 bases at J, with 21 bases in the middle. CDR1 is DFQATT and CDR2 is SNEGSKA in the germline V gene (reference sequence). The CDR3 is 15 amino acids. TCRdb redid the calling of the RT-PCR reads with MiXCR, one entry per CDR3 protein. The sample holds some 960,000 distinct CDR3 sequences, roughly 18% seen once. This chain connects TRBV20-1 to TRBJ2-5, with D perhaps matching TRBD1 or TRBD2 (5 bases each). Specimen: blood, either unsorted or a sorted T cell fraction (not recorded which). This TCR was recovered from a human donor who was either an allogeneic HSCT recipient or a stem cell or donor lymphocyte infusion donor (not recorded which). It is not recorded whose cells these are; they may come from a transplant donor. The CDR3 is CSARAPTATPGAQYF. For the CDR3, the DNA is TGCAGTGCTAGAGCCCCGACAGCAACACCCGGGGCCCAGTACTTC.